This T cell receptor beta chain was sequenced in a study of blood T cell repertoires in COVID-19. Across the whole study: Researchers got acute and convalescent COVID-19 samples from the United States, Italy and Spain.

Recruitment covered some 25 US areas and drew participants whose ages spanned roughly 18 to 89 years. Donors in Cohort 3 who had recovered were those with two negative PCRs, healthcare professional clearance, or resolution of their symptoms. The germline V gene has CDR1 SEHNR and CDR2 FQNEAQ (reference sequence). The V end was cut by 2 bases, the J end by 6 bases, with 11 bases between. The length of the CDR3 is 13 residues. Authors' analysis steps: Amplification of reference gene primers was used by the study to estimate nucleated cell counts. TCRdb's table, derived via immunoSEQ multiplex PCR, lists solely in-frame clones and lacks some. Clone size and the V and J calls come from that table; the DNA yielded D and trimming. The sample carries 300,000 to 450,000 clones, over 75% recorded once. This clone has a handful of counts.

The rearrangement links TRBV7-9 to TRBJ2-7; D ambiguous. The clonotype was recovered from a man aged 25 to 40 who had recovered from COVID-19. Material: PBMCs or T cells enriched from blood (not recorded which). CDR3 coding DNA: TGTGCCAGCAGCTTATTGGTCTACGCCGAGCAGTACTTC. Its protein product is CASSLLVYAEQYF. Full variable domain (outside the CDR3, taken from reference TRBV7-9 and TRBJ2-7): DTGVSQNPRHKITKRGQNVTFRCDPISEHNRLYWYRQTLGQGPEFLTYFQNEAQLEKSRLLSDRFSAERPKGSFSTLEIQRTEQGDSAMYLCASSLLVYAEQYFGPGTRLTVT.